The clone carrying this TCR beta chain showed up just once. What it binds is unknown. This sample was taken from a study of cytomegalovirus exposure and HLA in healthy donors. With 60 Vbeta and 13 Jbeta primers, the PCR was carried out. The protocol was immunoSEQ multiplex PCR, while the TCRdb copy is restricted to in-frame clones and leaves out a portion. The sample has 79,000 or so clones, around 79% seen once; the top ten hold 20% to 25%. Germline assignment: CDR1 KGHSH and CDR2 LQKENI. The CDR3 runs 14 residues. Trimming removed 2 bases from V and 14 bases from J; junction bases left unmatched: 8. Whole-study results and caveats: CMV serostatus was the sole immune exposure information available. The authors confirmed in vitro that a few CMV-associated chains were specific for CMV antigens.

The sample consisted of PBMCs. The rearrangement links TRBV18 to TRBJ1-6; TRBD1 agrees at 8 bases. This TCR was recovered from a woman aged 40 to 49 in good health and CMV-seropositive. This CDR3 is CASSPRQGTVSLHF. The CDR3 DNA reads TGTGCCAGCTCACCAAGACAGGGGACAGTTTCCCTCCACTTT.